Described below is a single TCR beta chain sequence and its context. It lacks a known antigen. A much larger clone is a single base away; this may be a read error. This record belongs to a study of T cells in Graves' hyperthyroidism and ophthalmopathy (dated by TCRdb to the late 2010s). About the study as a whole: Peripheral blood samples were taken at initial diagnosis, before any treatment was given. After sampling, hyperthyroidism patients received methimazole starting at 30 mg daily, and ophthalmopathy patients received high-dose intravenous methylprednisolone. TCR V-J signatures able to tell the groups apart were searched for in a discovery cohort of 90 to 100 patients, of whom over 40 had Graves' ophthalmopathy and roughly 59 had stable Graves' hyperthyroidism. The roughly 100 discovery patients were divided at random into training and test sets in a 7:3 ratio. Prospective prediction of ophthalmopathy was tested in an independent validation cohort of approximately 19 hyperthyroidism patients and 15 to 17 patients who later progressed to ophthalmopathy. The paper describes TCR Vbeta CDR3 sequencing of fewer than 150 peripheral blood samples, made up of roughly 45 ophthalmopathy patients, around 78 hyperthyroidism patients and some 17 progressor patients. In addition, the study compared T-cell repertoires in thyroid tissue and in blood from about 6 Graves' hyperthyroidism patients. Points the paper makes about the study in general: In validation, progression to ophthalmopathy was predicted by the model with around 70% sensitivity and 72% to 85% specificity, a median of 6.5 months before onset. No statistical method was used to fix the sample size in advance, and group allocation was not hidden from the investigators. Ophthalmopathy was separated from stable hyperthyroidism by a 13 V-J signature model, with around 90% sensitivity and 81% to 83% specificity obtained in cross-validation and 80%/75% obtained in testing. Most expanded thyroid clonotypes (frequency above 0.001) were also detected in blood, suggesting blood repertoires may reflect thyroid immune responses.

The TCR beta CDR3 regions were amplified from RNA transcripts. The TCR CDR3 was subjected to a first round of RT-PCR using the HTBI primer set and the Qiagen OneStep RT-PCR kit. Libraries were constructed in a second round of multiplex PCR, after which size selection and purification were performed. The libraries were sequenced on an Illumina HiSeq2000 using paired-end 100 bp reads. In the source study's methods: SOAPnuke was used to process the raw data, removing reads that contained adapters or uncalled bases, had a mean Phred below 15, or lacked an exact match to the constant primer or identifier. COPE v1.2.5 was used to merge high-quality paired reads, and clonotypes were defined as unique nucleotide sequences. MiTCR v1.1 was used to align the clonotypes against IMGT TRBV, TRBD and TRBJ reference segments. The analysis was restricted to V-J combinations with a frequency above 0.0001, which together covered 99.2% of the repertoires. The TCS score was defined as F50 (clonal expansion) divided by E x V (chaos), with BLOSUM62-based TCRdist calculated between CDR3 peptides within each V-J. Welch's t-statistics and random forest reduced some 510 V-J features to 10 to 15, which were used in a naive Bayes classifier (R e1071). The public sequencing data were trimmed at Q25 with fastp and processed into clonotypes with MiXCR by TCRdb, which kept only in-frame beta chains. Rows are combined by CDR3 protein, so each entry shows the most common genes and DNA. TCRdb's processing, not the authors', yielded these V and J calls. Counted in this sample were fewer than 600,000 distinct CDR3 sequences; 14% of them appeared once. The top ten clonotypes cover 11% to 15% of the sample.

CDR1 and CDR2, per the germline V gene (reference sequence), are WNHNN and SYGVQD. Measured from the cysteine to the phenylalanine, the CDR3 is 18 residues long. Only the CDR3 part of the read is kept: 54 bases, read in frame from the first base. From V the trimming removes 1 base and from J it removes 10 bases, while the gene matches leave 10 bases of the junction unaccounted for. A patient counted as having stable Graves' hyperthyroidism if no progression to ophthalmopathy occurred over 18 months of follow-up. Hyperthyroidism patients were newly diagnosed, had a disease duration of under 2 months, and were aged 18 to 65 years. Patients with uncontrolled infections, other autoimmune diseases, pregnancy or lactation were excluded. Diagnoses were based on clinical symptoms, serum thyroxine and TRAb, thyroid ultrasound and orbital computed tomography. PBMCs were isolated from 7.5 to 10 ml of fresh peripheral blood by Ficoll-Paque density gradient centrifugation. Total RNA was extracted with Trizol reagent, and quality was checked on an Agilent 2100 Bioanalyzer.

The sequenced sample was blood. The receptor was derived from a woman between 35 and 50 years old with Graves' hyperthyroidism. The rearranged segments are TRBV10-1 and TRBJ2-1, with 16 bases aligning to TRBD2. The encoded CDR3 is CASSEFAGTSGRGYEQFF. The DNA sequence follows: TGCGCCAGCAGTGAGTTCGCCGGGACTAGCGGGAGGGGATACGAGCAGTTCTTC.